This entry lists 8 T cell receptor beta chains sequenced from one sample in a study of cytomegalovirus exposure and HLA in healthy donors. The study ran its PCR with 60 Vbeta and 13 Jbeta primers. Profiled with immunoSEQ multiplex PCR; TCRdb holds only in-frame clones, not every one. The sample consists of about 60,000 clones, about four fifths of them appearing once. Sequencing used PBMCs. Source of these receptors: a woman between 25 and 40 years old in good health and CMV-seronegative.

V is TRBV19 and J is TRBJ1-5, with 7 nucleotides matching TRBD1. Trimming removed 4 bases from V and 3 bases from J; junction bases left unmatched: 3. Germline CDR1 LNHDA, CDR2 SQIVND (reference sequence). This CDR3 comprises 14 residues. The CDR3 nucleotides are TGTGCCAGTAGTAAGACAGGGAACAATCAGCCCCAGCATTTT. Translating it yields CASSKTGNNQPQHF. Supplemented by reference TRBV19 and TRBJ1-5, the full variable domain reads DGGITQSPKYLFRKEGQNVTLSCEQNLNHDAMYWYRQDPGQGLRLIYYSQIVNDFQKGDIAEGYSVSREKKESFPLTVTSAQKNPTAFYLCASSKTGNNQPQHFGDGTRLSIL.

The chain couples TRBV7-2 to TRBJ1-2; a weak D match, TRBD1 (6 bases). The length of the CDR3 is 13 residues. The V gene lost 4 bases and the J gene lost 8 bases, with 14 bases spanning the gap. Germline values: CDR1 SGHTA, CDR2 FQGNSA. The CDR3 DNA reads TGTGCCAGCAGCTCGGACAGTGTAAGCGGCTACACCTTC. Translation: CASSSDSVSGYTF.

The genes are TRBV7-2 and TRBJ1-2, with D perhaps TRBD1 (6 bases). The germline V gene encodes CDR1 SGHTA and CDR2 FQGNSA. Trimming took 5 bases from V and 6 from J, leaving 16 bases between them. This CDR3 contains 14 residues. The CDR3 protein is CASSPRGGRDGYTF. The DNA of the CDR3 is TGTGCCAGCAGCCCCCGGGGGGGGCGGGATGGCTACACCTTC.

The gene calls are TRBV4-1 and TRBJ2-4; 8 bases agree with TRBD2. The CDR3 covers 17 residues. From germline, CDR1 is MGHRA and CDR2 YSYEKL. With V trimmed by 2 bases and J by 0 bases, 6 bases remained unmatched. The CDR3 DNA sequence: TGCGCCAGCAGCCAACCTTTAGCGGGGCTAGCCAAAAACATTCAGTACTTC. Its translation is CASSQPLAGLAKNIQYF.

The V and J genes are TRBV30 and TRBJ1-5; the D gene is possibly TRBD1 (6 bases). Germline-derived CDR1 and CDR2 are GTSNPN and SVGIG (reference sequence). Deletions cut 0 bases from V and 7 bases from J, with 16 bases between. The CDR3 sequence is 15 residues long. The CDR3 nucleotides read TGTGCCTGGAGTGTGGCAGGGGCAAATCACCAGCCCCAGCATTTT. This translates into CAWSVAGANHQPQHF.

The chain uses TRBV29-1 and TRBJ2-7; 9 positions agree with TRBD1. After removal of 7 bases from V and 2 bases from J, the junction contained 6 bases not matched to a gene. CDR3 length: 13 residues. The germline gives CDR1 SQVTM, CDR2 ANQGSEA. As DNA, the CDR3 is TGCAGCGCCCACCGGGACAGGGCCTACGAGCAGTACTTC. It encodes CSAHRDRAYEQYF.

The genes are TRBV7-2 and TRBJ1-5; 7 nucleotides align to TRBD1. The germline V gene encodes CDR1 SGHTA and CDR2 FQGNSA. The CDR3 is 17 amino acids. Germline trimming cut 1 base from V and 1 base from J; bases unmatched to any gene: 7. The CDR3 DNA reads as TGTGCCAGCAGCTTAGTCCCCGACAGGGCGAGCAATCAGCCCCAGCATTTT. Encoded protein: CASSLVPDRASNQPQHF.

This sequence joins TRBV5-6 and TRBJ2-7; TRBD1 might be the D (5 bases). CDR1 and CDR2 from the germline V gene are SGHDT and YYEEEE. The length of the CDR3 is 13 residues. Trimming shortened V by 4 bases and J by 5 bases, and 13 bases separated the two germline ends. The CDR3: CASSHRNFNEQYF. The CDR3 region has the DNA TGTGCCAGCAGCCACAGGAATTTCAACGAGCAGTACTTC. Filled out from reference TRBV5-6 and TRBJ2-7, the complete variable domain reads DAGVTQSPTHLIKTRGQQVTLRCSPKSGHDTVSWYQQALGQGPQFIFQYYEEEERQRGNFPDRFSGHQFPNYSSELNVNALLLGDSALYLCASSHRNFNEQYFGPGTRLTVT.